This T cell receptor (beta chain) was sequenced during a study of beta chain features in type 1 diabetes. Overall study context: The patient and healthy donor groups were comparable for age, gender and cell yields. Investigators examined 107,917,701 sorted cells across all samples.

CDR3 length: 16 amino acids. V was pared by 5 bases and J by 4 bases, with 6 bases of the junction left unmatched. Looked up from germline, CDR1 is SGHTA and CDR2 is FQGNSA. Every bit of the isolated RNA underwent reverse transcription, so sequencing read expressed TCRB transcripts. TCRdb keeps only in-frame clones here, not all; method: immunoSEQ multiplex PCR. The table includes roughly 500,000 clones, over 10% detected once. Study findings and constraints: Comparison showed that naive, central memory and Treg TCRB repertoires appeared more similar among patients than among healthy donors. TCRB CDR3 length was moderately but significantly reduced in all four CD4+ subsets of Type 1 diabetes patients.

This clone was observed a few times. Its antigen is unidentified. The rearrangement joins TRBV7-2 to TRBJ2-3, with 13 bases matching TRBD2. This TCR was recovered from a woman between 18 and 29 years old in good health. Sequenced input: naive CD4+ T cells from blood. CDR3 sequence reads: CASSDRLAGGADTQYF. In DNA form, the CDR3 reads TGTGCCAGCAGCGACCGACTAGCGGGGGGCGCAGATACGCAGTATTTT. The full variable domain, with the rest looked up from reference TRBV7-2 and TRBJ2-3, is GAGVSQSPSNKVTEKGKDVELRCDPISGHTALYWYRQSLGQGLEFLIYFQGNSAPDKSGLPSDRFSAERTGGSVSTLTIQRTQQEDSAVYLCASSDRLAGGADTQYFGPGTRLTVL.